This section outlines one TCR beta chain sequence together with its context. The source of the sample is a study of monozygotic twins with inflammatory bowel disease. Each UMI harboured a 6-nucleotide sample barcode and was appended via template switching. TCRdb processed the 5' RACE reads again and assigns one entry to each CDR3 protein, with no DNA. The sample spans 300,000 to 400,000 distinct CDR3 sequences; the ten largest clones claim around 2%. Each donor gave around 2.5 ml of peripheral blood. The length of the CDR3 is 13 residues. The TCR was taken from a human donor with ulcerative colitis or Crohn's disease, or a healthy co-twin of an affected twin (not recorded which). The chain links TRBV12-3 or TRBV12-4 to TRBJ1-5. The sample consisted of blood. CDR3 sequence reads: CASSGGAYQPQHF.